These 11 T cell receptor beta chains were all obtained from the same sample, sequenced in a study of blood T cell repertoires in COVID-19. The assay was immunoSEQ multiplex PCR, and TCRdb's table has in-frame clones only and misses some. The repertoire holds roughly 340,000 clones, with 70% to 90% as singletons. Sequences were obtained from PBMCs or T cells enriched from blood (not recorded which). Receptor source: a man in his forties or fifties in a cohort exposed to, infected with or recovered from COVID-19 (not recorded which).

This clone was detected a few times. The CDR3 DNA follows: TGTGCCAGCAGCTTGAAGGGGTTATATGGCTACACCTTC. Amino acid sequence: CASSLKGLYGYTF. This chain uses TRBV5-4 with TRBJ1-2, with TRBD1 as a possible D gene (5 bases). The germline gives CDR1 SGHNT, CDR2 YYREEE (reference sequence). The CDR3 covers 13 residues. V lost 1 base and J lost 5, with 9 bases in between.

This chain links TRBV2 with TRBJ1-5; D is possibly TRBD1 (6 bases). V was pared by 2 bases and J by 4 bases, with 15 bases between. Germline lookup yields CDR1 SNHLY and CDR2 FYNNEI. This CDR3 has 16 residues. Written as DNA, the CDR3 is TGTGCCAGCAGTGAACAGGGGATAGGACGGAATCAGCCCCAGCATTTT. Protein sequence: CASSEQGIGRNQPQHF.

The CDR3 DNA reads as TGTGCCAGCAGCCCCGAGCAGGGGCCCATCTATGGCTACACCTTC. Amino acid sequence: CASSPEQGPIYGYTF. The J gene is TRBJ1-2, the V gene TRBV7-2; TRBD1 might be the D (6 bases). V lost 5 bases and J lost 4, with 17 bases in between. This CDR3 spans 15 amino acids. Germline V gene sequence: CDR1 SGHTA, CDR2 FQGNSA.

V is TRBV3-1 (or the pseudogene TRBV3-2) and J is TRBJ2-7; 11 nucleotides line up with TRBD2. The CDR3 consists of 19 residues. The germline V gene has CDR1 LGHDT and CDR2 YNNKEL (reference sequence). V shed 0 bases and J 6 bases; nucleotides not matched to a gene: 16. The DNA for the CDR3 is TGTGCCAGCAGCCAAGATACGCGGTCGTCTAGCGGGAGGATCCGCGAGCAGTACTTC. Translated, it gives CASSQDTRSSSGRIREQYF.

About this clone: Other DNA sequences in this sample translate to the same CDR3. The genes are TRBV7-2 and TRBJ1-1; D possibly corresponds to TRBD1 (5 bases). Trimming took off 5 bases at V and 1 base at J, with 11 bases between the two ends. Germline loops: CDR1 SGHTA, CDR2 FQGNSA. There are 14 residues in the CDR3. The CDR3 protein is CASSLGRGNTEAFF. The CDR3 DNA reads TGTGCCAGCAGCCTCGGGAGGGGGAACACTGAAGCTTTCTTT.

The chain uses TRBV5-1 and TRBJ2-2, with TRBD2 identical over 7 bases. The CDR3 runs to 16 residues. Trimming took 1 base from V and 1 from J; bases not matched to a gene: 4. Germline CDR1 SGHRS, CDR2 YFSETQ. CDR3 region: CASSLTGGGNTGELFF. The CDR3 DNA reads TGCGCCAGCAGCTTGACGGGGGGAGGGAACACCGGGGAGCTGTTTTTT.

This clone was observed once. The chain has TRBV28 and TRBJ1-5; D not certain. With 3 bases removed from V and 1 base from J, the gap between germline ends came to 10 bases. Germline V lookup: CDR1 MDHEN, CDR2 SYDVKM. The CDR3 has 15 amino acids. Here the CDR3 reads CASSFGAGSNQPQHF. Here the CDR3 DNA reads TGTGCCAGCAGTTTCGGTGCGGGGAGCAATCAGCCCCAGCATTTT.

The chain recombines TRBV19 with TRBJ1-2, with D uncertain. The length of the CDR3 is 14 residues. Germline CDR1 LNHDA, CDR2 SQIVND (reference sequence). The V and J ends lost 2 bases and 6 bases respectively, with 13 bases between them. For the CDR3, the DNA is TGTGCCAGTAGTATACAGGTGACGGTTCATGGCTACACCTTC. Its protein is CASSIQVTVHGYTF.

The rearrangement uses TRBV15 and TRBJ1-2; D gene ambiguous. The CDR3 has 13 residues. V lost 5 bases, J lost 1 base, and 8 bases lay in between. Germline V gene lookup returns CDR1 LNHNV and CDR2 YYDKDF (reference sequence). CDR3 sequence (DNA): TGTGCCACCAGCGCGGATTTTAACTATGGCTACACCTTC. This encodes CATSADFNYGYTF.

The chain uses TRBV7-2 and TRBJ2-7; 10 nucleotides match TRBD1. This CDR3 spans 14 amino acids. The V gene end was trimmed by 5 bases and the J gene end by 2 bases; junction bases not matched to a gene: 3. CDR1 SGHTA and CDR2 FQGNSA come from the germline V gene. Here the CDR3 reads CASSLDRGAYEQYF. The CDR3 DNA sequence: TGTGCCAGCAGCCTGGACAGGGGGGCCTACGAGCAGTACTTC.

This clone was counted once. For the CDR3, the DNA is TGTGCCACCAGCGCCCGGGGGGCCTCCTACGAGCAGTACTTC. Translating it yields CATSARGASYEQYF. The chain combines TRBV15 with TRBJ2-7; weak D call: TRBD2 (7 bases). Trimming removed 5 bases from V and 0 bases from J, with 11 bases in between. The V gene's germline CDR1 is LNHNV and CDR2 YYDKDF (reference sequence). The CDR3 totals 14 residues.